Listed below are T cell receptor beta chains from one sample, sequenced in a study of vaccination effects on CD4 cells after COVID-19. These receptors' targets are unknown. Method: immunoSEQ multiplex PCR; TCRdb's copy keeps in-frame clones and lacks some. The data hold 71,000 or so clones, with under 75% observed a single time. Sequenced material: CD4+ T cells from PBMCs cultured with HCoV-OC43 spike peptides, taken before COVID-19 vaccination. The receptor set was obtained from a human donor who received a COVID-19 vaccine. Each CDR3 is given with its conserved first and last residue. The D gene is left open where the match is weak. Not all rows give a size; the values are once, few, many and, for expanded clones, a class.

TRBJ2-1,once,TRBV9,TRBD2,CASSRTSGGYNEQFF,TGTGCCAGCAGCCGGACTAGCGGGGGGTACAATGAGCAGTTCTTC
TRBJ1-6,.,TRBV7-9,.,CASSWSGVLNSPLHF,TGTGCCAGCAGCTGGTCAGGAGTACTAAATTCACCCCTCCACTTT
TRBJ2-1,.,TRBV6-2/TRBV6-3,TRBD2,CASSRPTSGGYNEQFF,TGTGCCAGCAGCCGACCGACTAGCGGGGGTTACAATGAGCAGTTCTTC
TRBJ1-1,.,TRBV11-2,TRBD1,CASSSKDRDDTEAFF,TGTGCCAGCAGCTCCAAGGACAGGGACGACACTGAAGCTTTCTTT
TRBJ1-3,.,TRBV5-1,.,CASSPTASGNTIYF,TGCGCCAGCAGCCCGACAGCCTCTGGAAACACCATATATTTT
TRBJ1-3,.,TRBV30,.,CAWSVGIRQSGNTIYF,TGTGCCTGGAGTGTAGGTATTCGGCAATCTGGAAACACCATATATTTT
TRBJ1-5,.,TRBV6-1,.,CASGRGYQPQHF,TGTGCCAGCGGCCGTGGGTACCAGCCCCAGCATTTT
TRBJ2-3,.,TRBV4-3,TRBD2,CASSQLTGGGTDTQYF,TGCGCCAGCAGCCAACTCACCGGGGGAGGGACAGATACGCAGTATTTT
TRBJ2-3,.,TRBV2,TRBD2,CASRSRLAGGGSTDTQYF,TGTGCCAGCAGATCAAGACTAGCGGGGGGAGGTAGCACAGATACGCAGTATTTT
TRBJ2-3,.,TRBV12-3/TRBV12-4,.,CASSQLTTDTQYF,TGTGCCAGCAGCCAACTCACCACAGATACGCAGTATTTT
TRBJ2-5,once,TRBV19,TRBD1,CASTDRGGRETQYF,TGTGCCAGTACGGACAGGGGAGGTCGAGAGACCCAGTACTTC
TRBJ1-6,.,TRBV19,TRBD1,CASSMGTERRPLHF,TGTGCCAGTAGTATGGGGACAGAGCGCCGACCCCTCCACTTT
TRBJ2-5,.,TRBV10-3,.,CATRTELETQYF,TGTGCCACGAGGACAGAACTGGAGACCCAGTACTTC
TRBJ1-2,.,TRBV13,TRBD1,CASSGRDRGKGYTF,TGTGCCAGCAGCGGACGGGACAGGGGGAAAGGCTACACCTTC
TRBJ2-3,few,TRBV2,.,CASSIGANTDTQYF,TGTGCCAGCAGTATAGGGGCGAACACAGATACGCAGTATTTT
TRBJ2-5,.,TRBV11-2,TRBD1,CASSLLPGQGGETQYF,TGTGCCAGCAGCTTGCTACCGGGACAGGGAGGAGAGACCCAGTACTTC
TRBJ1-2,.,TRBV24-1,.,CATSDSLGNYGYTF,TGTGCCACCAGTGATAGTTTGGGTAACTATGGCTACACCTTC
TRBJ2-2,.,TRBV7-2,.,CASSFKTANTGELFF,TGTGCCAGCAGCTTTAAAACAGCGAACACCGGGGAGCTGTTTTTT
TRBJ2-5,.,TRBV3-1/TRBV3-2,.,CASSPTWTANQVGQYF,TGTGCCAGCAGCCCGACCTGGACAGCTAATCAGGTTGGCCAGTACTTC
TRBJ1-3,few,TRBV2,.,CASSREGVSGNTIYF,TGTGCCAGCAGTCGAGAAGGGGTCTCTGGAAACACCATATATTTT
TRBJ2-5,.,TRBV6-5,.,CAVARGLGETQYF,TGTGCCGTAGCGCGGGGGCTCGGAGAGACCCAGTACTTC
TRBJ1-1,.,TRBV9,TRBD1,CASSAFRQGTEAFF,TGTGCCAGCAGCGCGTTTAGACAGGGCACTGAAGCTTTCTTT
TRBJ2-6,.,TRBV24-1,.,CATSESGSLGANVLTF,TGTGCCACCAGTGAATCCGGGTCACTAGGGGCCAACGTCCTGACTTTC
TRBJ1-2,few,TRBV2,TRBD1,CASSYLGQGVGYTF,TGTGCCAGCAGTTACCTCGGACAGGGGGTTGGCTACACCTTC
TRBJ2-6,.,TRBV9,.,CASYLSGANVLTF,TGTGCCAGCTACTTATCTGGGGCCAACGTCCTGACTTTC
TRBJ1-2,few,TRBV7-2,.,CASSLVGVGYGYTF,TGTGCCAGCAGCTTAGTGGGGGTCGGCTATGGCTACACCTTC
TRBJ2-3,.,TRBV7-2,TRBD2,CASSTAGGPQYF,TGTGCCAGCAGCACAGCGGGGGGGCCACAGTATTTT
TRBJ1-2,once,TRBV6-5,.,CASRESGASYGYTF,TGTGCCAGCAGAGAGTCCGGGGCCTCATATGGCTACACCTTC
TRBJ1-2,.,TRBV7-2,.,CASTVDGRDQKNYGYTF,TGTGCCAGCACCGTGGATGGCAGGGATCAAAAAAACTATGGCTACACCTTC
TRBJ1-4,.,TRBV30,.,CAWSERARGNEKLFF,TGTGCCTGGAGTGAAAGGGCCAGGGGTAATGAAAAACTGTTTTTT
TRBJ1-2,few,TRBV2,.,CASRVDNNYGYTF,TGTGCCAGCAGGGTAGATAATAACTATGGCTACACCTTC
TRBJ2-3,.,TRBV2,.,CASSALGSADTQYF,TGTGCCAGCAGCGCACTAGGCTCCGCAGATACGCAGTATTTT
TRBJ1-5,.,TRBV19,.,CASSIGGYQPQHF,TGTGCCAGTAGTATAGGTGGCTATCAGCCCCAGCATTTT
TRBJ1-2,.,TRBV2,.,CASTSGTGNYGYTF,TGTGCCAGCACCTCTGGTACAGGGAACTATGGCTACACCTTC
TRBJ2-3,once,TRBV20-1,.,CSAPTTDTQYF,TGCAGTGCCCCTACAACAGATACGCAGTATTTT
TRBJ1-3,once,TRBV30,.,CAWHYFSGNTIYF,TGTGCCTGGCACTACTTCTCTGGAAACACCATATATTTT
TRBJ1-2,.,TRBV30,.,CAWSPLPQIMGAHGYTF,TGTGCCTGGAGTCCCCTTCCCCAAATAATGGGGGCGCACGGCTACACCTTC
TRBJ2-2,.,TRBV7-3,.,CASSLRTPSYRGALGAGELFF,TGTGCCAGCAGCTTAAGGACACCTTCTTATCGAGGTGCTTTAGGGGCCGGGGAGCTGTTTTTT
TRBJ2-3,.,TRBV24-1,.,CATRGRFPTDTQYF,TGTGCCACCAGAGGGAGATTCCCCACAGATACGCAGTATTTT
TRBJ1-5,.,TRBV5-6,.,CASSLPGIPQHF,TGTGCCAGCAGCTTACCAGGGATACCCCAGCATTTT
TRBJ1-1,.,TRBV5-5,TRBD1,CASSLTTGEGAFF,TGTGCCAGCAGCCTTACAACAGGGGAAGGAGCTTTCTTT
TRBJ1-1,.,TRBV2,TRBD1,CASRRQGVMNTEAFF,TGTGCCAGCAGGAGGCAGGGGGTTATGAACACTGAAGCTTTCTTT
TRBJ1-2,.,TRBV5-4,TRBD1,CASSLPGQGNYGYTF,TGTGCCAGCAGCTTACCGGGACAGGGTAACTATGGCTACACCTTC
TRBJ2-6,.,TRBV27,TRBD2,CASTLGRGGPGANVLTF,TGTGCCAGCACCCTAGGCCGGGGGGGCCCTGGGGCCAACGTCCTGACTTTC
TRBJ2-1,few,TRBV4-1,.,CASSPLTANNEQFF,TGCGCCAGCAGCCCACTGACTGCAAACAATGAGCAGTTCTTC
TRBJ2-2,.,TRBV6-5,TRBD1,CAIRQGETGELFF,TGTGCCATCCGACAGGGGGAAACCGGGGAGCTGTTTTTT
TRBJ2-5,.,TRBV5-1,.,CASSFIGGWADETQYF,TGCGCCAGCAGTTTCATTGGCGGGTGGGCCGATGAGACCCAGTACTTC
TRBJ1-3,.,TRBV5-1,.,CASSTTASSGNTIYF,TGCGCCAGCAGCACGACTGCTAGCTCTGGAAACACCATATATTTT
TRBJ2-5,.,TRBV18,TRBD2,CASSPDGLAGGIGETQYF,TGTGCCAGCTCACCGGATGGACTAGCGGGGGGCATCGGAGAGACCCAGTACTTC
TRBJ2-3,.,TRBV5-1,.,CASSLVTASDTQYF,TGCGCCAGCAGCTTGGTAACAGCTTCAGATACGCAGTATTTT
TRBJ1-3,once,TRBV5-6,.,CASSQNWMGGGSGNTIYF,TGTGCCAGCAGCCAGAACTGGATGGGGGGGGGTTCTGGAAACACCATATATTTT
TRBJ2-6,.,TRBV30,.,CAWDRGGMGANVLTF,TGTGCCTGGGATAGAGGGGGGATGGGGGCCAACGTCCTGACTTTC
TRBJ2-1,once,TRBV3-1/TRBV3-2,TRBD2,CASSQASLAGGLGLNEQFF,TGTGCCAGCAGCCAAGCATCCCTAGCGGGGGGGTTGGGGCTCAATGAGCAGTTCTTC
TRBJ1-2,once,TRBV6-4,TRBD1,CASSADRGSYGYTF,TGTGCCAGCAGTGCGGACAGGGGGTCATATGGCTACACCTTC
TRBJ2-5,once,TRBV5-5,TRBD1,CASSSWTGQETQYF,TGTGCCAGCAGCTCATGGACAGGGCAAGAGACCCAGTACTTC
TRBJ2-2,few,TRBV28,.,CASSLTIGELFF,TGTGCCAGCAGTCTGACTATCGGGGAGCTGTTTTTT
TRBJ1-4,.,TRBV2,.,CASSEQGPTNEKLFF,TGTGCCAGCAGTGAACAGGGTCCAACTAATGAAAAACTGTTTTTT
TRBJ2-2,few,TRBV7-2,.,CASSLRDTDTGELFF,TGTGCCAGCAGCTTGAGGGACACCGACACCGGGGAGCTGTTTTTT
TRBJ2-1,.,TRBV5-1,.,CASSLVKGFSYNEQFF,TGCGCCAGCAGCTTGGTAAAGGGCTTCTCCTACAATGAGCAGTTCTTC